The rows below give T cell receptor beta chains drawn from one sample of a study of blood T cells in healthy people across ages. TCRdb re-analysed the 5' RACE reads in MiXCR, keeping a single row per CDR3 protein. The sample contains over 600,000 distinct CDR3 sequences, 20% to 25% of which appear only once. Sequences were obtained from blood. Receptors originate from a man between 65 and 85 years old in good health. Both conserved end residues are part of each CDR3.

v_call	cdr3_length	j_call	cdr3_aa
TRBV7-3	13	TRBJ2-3	CASSLSPGDTQYF
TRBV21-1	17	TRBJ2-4	CAGSNLLTELAKNIQYF
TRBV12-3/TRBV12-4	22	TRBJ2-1	CASKFSLSGLGNNTSSYNEQFF
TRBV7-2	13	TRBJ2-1	CASSNGGQATLFF
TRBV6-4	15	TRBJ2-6	CASSSGETGANVLTF
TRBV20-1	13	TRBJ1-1	CSAPRAGDTEAFF
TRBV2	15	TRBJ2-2	CASSVPGSWGGELFF
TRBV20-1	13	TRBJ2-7	CSARRSGRGEQYF
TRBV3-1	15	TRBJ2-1	CASSQGRTETREQFF
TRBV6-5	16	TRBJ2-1	CASTWGAVLLYNEQFF
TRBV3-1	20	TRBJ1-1	CASSQWGEGTGGGMNTEAFF
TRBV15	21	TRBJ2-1	CATSREAGLAGGPYSYNEQFF
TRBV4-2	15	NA	CASNQDLSGSEAQYF
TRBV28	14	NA	CASSLLAGGHEQYF
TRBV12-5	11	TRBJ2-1	CASGHGNEQFF
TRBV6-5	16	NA	CASSYSGAQGTYEQYF
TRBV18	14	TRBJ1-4	CASRRPGSNEKLFF
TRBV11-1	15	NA	CASSTPGLAAYEQYF
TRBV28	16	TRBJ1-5	CASTQGAGYSNQPQHF
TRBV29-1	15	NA	CSARRPWVKTFEQYF
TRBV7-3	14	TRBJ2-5	CASRRFRESETQYF
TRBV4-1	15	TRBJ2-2	CASSQGHGTTGELFF
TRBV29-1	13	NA	CSIRAGTGYEQYF
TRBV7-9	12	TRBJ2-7	CASSPRLDEQYF
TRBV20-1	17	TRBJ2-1	CSAREGVGGSSYNEQFF
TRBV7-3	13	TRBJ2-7	CASSPSSAHAQYF
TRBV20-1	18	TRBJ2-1	CSARRRDRPLSSYNEQFF
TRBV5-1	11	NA	CASRDFSEQFF
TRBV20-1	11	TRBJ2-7	CSATLYSEQYF
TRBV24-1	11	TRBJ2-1	CATSEGAVEFF
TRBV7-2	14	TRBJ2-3	CASSLGQHTDTQYF
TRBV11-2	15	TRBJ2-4	CASSLEYLAKNIHYF
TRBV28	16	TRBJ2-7	CASSLLAGYNTYEQYF
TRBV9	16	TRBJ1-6	CASSVEGTGGSSPLHF
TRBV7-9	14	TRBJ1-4	CASSLMGQGEKLFF
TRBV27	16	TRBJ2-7	CASSPIAGGAEYEQYF
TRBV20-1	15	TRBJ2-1	CSAWGGRGSYNEQFF
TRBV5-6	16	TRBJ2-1	CASEPRGRPGLDEQFF
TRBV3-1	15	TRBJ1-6	CASSQVGARASPLHF
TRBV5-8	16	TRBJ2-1	CASSSTGTGGGNEQFF